This T cell receptor (beta chain) stems from a study of cytotoxic CD8 clonotypes in ibrutinib-treated CLL (dated by TCRdb to the early 2020s). In terms of the full investigation: The cohort was composed of some twelve relapsed/refractory and roughly 14 treatment-naive patients; IGHV unmutated status was identified in 17 to 18 patients. Cryopreserved peripheral blood mononuclear cells were obtained before treatment, at response, and at either sustained remission or disease progression. An average of about 250,000 productive templates and tens of thousands of productive rearrangements was obtained per sample. Partial responses were observed in approximately 24 patients and complete responses in 2; after a median follow-up of around 68 months, remission was maintained in 14 patients and progression was observed in about twelve. All remission and progressive disease samples were collected while patients were still receiving ibrutinib. The response samples were drawn at a median of roughly twelve months into treatment, with a range of roughly 6 to 36 months. Of the 85 to 95 participants in the trial, 20 to 30 had longitudinal samples available.

A MiSeq instrument was used for deep resolution sequencing, which targeted depths ranging from 1 in 1 million up to 1 in 200,000 T cells, with coverage averaging 10x for each clonotype. The immunoSEQ hsTCRB Kit was used to generate the TCR beta libraries. Processing in the source paper ran as follows. ImmunoSEQ Data Assistant and ImmunoSEQ Analyzer were used for data analysis, and V, D and J genes were assigned according to IMGT definitions. Clonality, which ranges from 0 to 1, was calculated as one minus the normalized Shannon entropy of productive rearrangement frequencies. Only overrepresented clonotypes making up at least 0.05% of the repertoire of each patient were included in the public clonotype analysis. Repertoires from 10 to 15 age-matched healthy donors in immuneACCESS were used as clonality controls. TCRdb carries this immuneACCESS record with in-frame sequences only. Its versions omit some clonotypes, under half of them owing to an unresolved V gene in the studies checked, with the rest unexplained. That table is the source of V, J and clone size, and D and trimming were worked out from the DNA. The sample table contains hundreds of thousands of clones; only one count was recorded for roughly 79% of them. Together, the top ten hold roughly 10% of the sample.

In light of the paper, this sample's time point label describes: about 11 months on ibrutinib. For TCR beta library preparation, about 2 micrograms of genomic DNA were isolated from cryopreserved PBMCs. High-throughput TCR beta sequencing was performed on longitudinal blood samples from CLL patients receiving ibrutinib monotherapy. The patients took part in an open-label, single-center phase 2 trial of ibrutinib monotherapy. A distance of 9 bases separates the germline ends of V and J, which lose 11 bases and 2 bases respectively. CDR1 and CDR2, looked up from the germline V gene, are MDHEN and SYDVKM. The CDR3 spans 11 residues, from the cysteine through the phenylalanine. CDR3 DNA only is kept here, 33 bases in frame from base 1. This clone came up once. Its antigen specificity is not known. Base qualities were left out, and no much larger clone turns up one base away. General study outcomes and caveats: Public clonotypes were rare and either shrank or stayed stable during treatment, and the rise in clonality at ibrutinib response reflected expansion of private clonotypes. Sustained-remission and progressing patients did not have matched sampling times, and lymph node repertoires were not examined. An increase in clonality was observed at ibrutinib response, with clonality remaining stable during sustained remission and falling back toward baseline at progression. At baseline, clonality was higher than in age-matched healthy donors and showed a strong correlation with circulating CD8+ T-cell counts.

The sequence is built from TRBV28 and TRBJ1-2, with no confident D gene call. The sequences come from PBMCs, collected after 12 months of ibrutinib treatment. The TCR originated in a human donor with chronic lymphocytic leukemia. The nucleotides read TGTGCCGGGCTATCAAACTATGGCTACACCTTC. Translated, this is CAGLSNYGYTF.